Below, one T cell receptor beta chain is given with its context. The data derive from a study of control samples from healthy donors and cancer patients. Sequencing used immunoSEQ multiplex PCR; TCRdb keeps in-frame clones, though not all of them. The sample has approximately 180,000 clones, about nine tenths seen once. Per the germline V gene, CDR1 is SGHRS and CDR2 is YFSETQ. V lost 4 bases, J lost 7 bases, and 7 bases stayed unmatched. The CDR3 has 14 amino acids. This chain uses TRBV5-1 with TRBJ2-5; 10 nucleotides line up with TRBD1. Sequencing was carried out using blood. The clonotype comes from a woman between 40 and 55 years old in good health. CDR3 coding DNA: TGCGCCAGCAGCGCCGGGACAGGGGCTCGGACCCAGTACTTC. Amino acids: CASSAGTGARTQYF.